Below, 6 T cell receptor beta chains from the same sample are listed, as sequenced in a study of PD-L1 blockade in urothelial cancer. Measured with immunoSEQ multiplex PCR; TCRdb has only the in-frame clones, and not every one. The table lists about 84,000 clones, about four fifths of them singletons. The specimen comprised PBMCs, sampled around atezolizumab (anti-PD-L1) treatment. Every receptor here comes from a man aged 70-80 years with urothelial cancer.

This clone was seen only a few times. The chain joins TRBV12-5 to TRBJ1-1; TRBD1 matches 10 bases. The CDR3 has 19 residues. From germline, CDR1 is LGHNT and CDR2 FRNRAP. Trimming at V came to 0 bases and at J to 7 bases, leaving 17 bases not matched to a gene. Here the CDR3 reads CASGLVLPGTGESRLEAFF. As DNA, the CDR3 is TGTGCTAGTGGTTTGGTTCTCCCCGGGACAGGGGAGTCCCGCCTTGAAGCTTTCTTT.

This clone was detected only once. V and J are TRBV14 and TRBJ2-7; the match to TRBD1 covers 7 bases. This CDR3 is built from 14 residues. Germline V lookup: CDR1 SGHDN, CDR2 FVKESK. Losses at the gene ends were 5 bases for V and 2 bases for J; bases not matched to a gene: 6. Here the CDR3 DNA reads TGTGCCAGCAGCAACGCAGGGGGACCCTACGAGCAGTACTTC. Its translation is CASSNAGGPYEQYF.

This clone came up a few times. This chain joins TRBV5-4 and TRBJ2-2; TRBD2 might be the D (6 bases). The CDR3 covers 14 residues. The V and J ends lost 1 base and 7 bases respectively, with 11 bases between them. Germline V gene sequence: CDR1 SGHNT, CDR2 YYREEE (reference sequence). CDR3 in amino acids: CASSLSGGSGELFF. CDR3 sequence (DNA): TGTGCCAGCAGCTTGAGTGGGGGGAGCGGGGAGCTGTTTTTT.

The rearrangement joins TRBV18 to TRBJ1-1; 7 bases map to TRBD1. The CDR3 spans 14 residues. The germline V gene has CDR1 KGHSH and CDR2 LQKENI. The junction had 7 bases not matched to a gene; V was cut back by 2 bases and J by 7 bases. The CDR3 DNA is TGTGCCAGCTCACCAGTCGGGCAGGGGGGTGAAGCTTTCTTT. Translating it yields CASSPVGQGGEAFF.

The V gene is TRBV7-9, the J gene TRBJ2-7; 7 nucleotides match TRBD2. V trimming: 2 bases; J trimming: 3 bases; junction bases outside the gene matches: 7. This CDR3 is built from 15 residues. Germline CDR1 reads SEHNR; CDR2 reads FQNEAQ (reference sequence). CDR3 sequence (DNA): TGTGCCAGCAGCTTAACTGGCGGGAGCGTCTACGAGCAGTACTTC. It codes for CASSLTGGSVYEQYF.

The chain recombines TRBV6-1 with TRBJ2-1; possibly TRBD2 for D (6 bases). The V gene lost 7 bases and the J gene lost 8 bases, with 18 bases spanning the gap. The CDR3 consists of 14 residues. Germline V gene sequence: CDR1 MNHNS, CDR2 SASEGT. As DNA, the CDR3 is TGTGCCAGCATGATGCGGGGTGATGTGGATGAGCAGTTCTTC. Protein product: CASMMRGDVDEQFF.